What follows are 11 T cell receptor beta chains derived from one specimen sequenced in a study of vaccination and CD4 T cells after COVID-19 (dated by TCRdb to between 2021 and 2023). The treatment or condition tag for this specimen amounts to: roughly ten-day PBMC culture with coronavirus spike peptide pools or control peptides (ViraFEST assay). CD4+ T cells from unexposed donors were collected before the COVID-19 pandemic (2011-2018). What these receptors recognize is not known. Receptor amplification or capture employed PCR. The sample was run on an Illumina iSeq 100. TCR sequencing of DNA from cultured CD4+ T cells used the Oncomine TCR Beta short-read assay at the Johns Hopkins FTIC core. The raw public data were reprocessed by TCRdb itself: fastp quality trimming at Q25, MiXCR clonotype calling, in-frame beta chains only. Each entry is one CDR3 protein sequence, shown with its most common DNA and genes. The sample table shows about 1,800 distinct CDR3 sequences, and approximately 67% are seen once. Of the sample, roughly four fifths is held by the ten largest clones.

The sequencing sample was made of CD4+ T cells from blood, cultured in vitro. Receptors originate from a human donor in good health.

This clonotype was seen a single time. V gene TRBV20-1 combines with J gene TRBJ2-7; D assignment may be TRBD1 or TRBD2 (6 bases each). Trimming pared 5 bases from V and 3 bases from J, leaving 11 bases between. Germline V gene lookup returns CDR1 DFQATT and CDR2 SNEGSKA (reference sequence). The CDR3 contains 12 residues. This CDR3 reads CSAAGQRYEQYF. The CDR3, as DNA: TGCAGTGCTGCGGGACAACGCTACGAGCAGTACTTC.

The chain uses TRBV6-1 and TRBJ2-3; no clear D gene. Trimming cost V 6 bases and J 3 bases, with 7 bases left between them. From germline, CDR1 is MNHNS and CDR2 SASEGT. The CDR3 totals 12 residues. CDR3: CASRHTTDTQYF. For the CDR3, the DNA is TGTGCCAGCAGGCACACTACAGATACGCAGTATTTT.

This sequence joins TRBV7-2 and TRBJ2-1, with D perhaps TRBD2 (5 bases). Germline CDR1 reads SGHTA; CDR2 reads FQGNSA. Deletions cut 0 bases from V and 4 bases from J, with 10 bases between. The CDR3 is 15 amino acids. This chain's CDR3 is CASSLAGVIYNEQFF. CDR3 bases: TGTGCCAGCAGCTTAGCCGGGGTTATATACAATGAGCAGTTCTTC.

For the CDR3, the DNA is TGTGCCAGCAGTTACGGACGAGGCCGCGGTGTTGGCATTCAGTACTTC. As protein: CASSYGRGRGVGIQYF. This sequence joins TRBV6-2 or TRBV6-3 and TRBJ2-4; D is unclear. CDR1 and CDR2 from the germline V gene are MNHEY and SVGEGT. Trimming took 2 bases from V and 9 from J, leaving 20 bases between them. The CDR3 has 16 residues.

This clonotype is deemed medium-sized. J is TRBJ2-5 and V is TRBV20-1, with 8 bases identical to TRBD2. CDR1 DFQATT and CDR2 SNEGSKA come from the germline V gene (reference sequence). CDR3 length: 13 residues. V gave up 3 bases and J gave up 5 bases; unmatched junction bases: 5. CDR3 coding DNA: TGCAGTGCTAGTCTCCCGGGAGGGGAGACCCAGTACTTC. It translates to CSASLPGGETQYF.

The chain joins TRBV5-1 to TRBJ1-2; D may be TRBD1 (6 bases). The length of the CDR3 is 13 residues. Trimming removed 9 bases at V and 8 bases at J, with 20 bases between. Per the germline V gene, CDR1 is SGHRS and CDR2 is YFSETQ. The CDR3 DNA reads TGCGCCACCAGTTCAATGGGGGCAGACGGCTACACCTTC. This codes for CATSSMGADGYTF.

This chain uses TRBV7-6 with TRBJ2-3, with 15 bases lining up with TRBD2. The CDR3 covers 17 residues. After removal of 5 bases from V and 3 bases from J, the junction contained 6 bases not matched to a gene. CDR1 SGHVS and CDR2 FNYEAQ come from the germline V gene. This CDR3 reads CASSPVGTSGGTDTQYF. CDR3 coding DNA: TGTGCCAGCAGCCCAGTCGGGACTAGCGGGGGGACAGATACGCAGTATTTT.

The genes are TRBV5-1 and TRBJ1-1, with a tentative D call TRBD1 (5 bases). CDR1 SGHRS and CDR2 YFSETQ come from the germline V gene. This CDR3 spans 13 amino acids. Deletions cut 5 bases from V and 1 base from J, with 9 bases between. The CDR3 sequence is CASRGTSNTEAFF. The CDR3 DNA reads as TGCGCCAGCAGAGGGACCTCGAACACTGAAGCTTTCTTT.

This chain uses TRBV10-3 with TRBJ2-1; 8 positions match TRBD2. The CDR3 is 14 amino acids. Germline V lookup: CDR1 ENHRY, CDR2 SYGVKD. With V trimmed by 11 bases and J by 6 bases, 12 bases remained unmatched. CDR3 in amino acids: CASGGEWGSNEQFF. The CDR3 nucleotides are TGTGCCTCGGGAGGGGAGTGGGGATCCAATGAGCAGTTCTTC.

This clonotype was seen only a few times. The rearrangement joins TRBV20-1 to TRBJ1-5; D gene unclear. CDR1 and CDR2 (germline): DFQATT, SNEGSKA (reference sequence). V was clipped by 3 bases and J by 2 bases, with 11 bases between them. This CDR3 comprises 14 residues. This CDR3 is CSASKAVGNQPQHF. The CDR3 bases are TGCAGTGCTAGCAAGGCTGTCGGCAATCAGCCCCAGCATTTT.

V is TRBV6-1 and J is TRBJ2-3, with 10 bases aligning to TRBD2. CDR3 length: 15 amino acids. The V gene end was trimmed by 7 bases and the J gene end by 6 bases; junction bases not matched to a gene: 10. Germline V gene lookup returns CDR1 MNHNS and CDR2 SASEGT. CDR3 sequence reads: CASKNQRGGSDTQYF. CDR3 bases: TGTGCCAGCAAGAATCAGCGGGGGGGATCGGATACGCAGTATTTT.